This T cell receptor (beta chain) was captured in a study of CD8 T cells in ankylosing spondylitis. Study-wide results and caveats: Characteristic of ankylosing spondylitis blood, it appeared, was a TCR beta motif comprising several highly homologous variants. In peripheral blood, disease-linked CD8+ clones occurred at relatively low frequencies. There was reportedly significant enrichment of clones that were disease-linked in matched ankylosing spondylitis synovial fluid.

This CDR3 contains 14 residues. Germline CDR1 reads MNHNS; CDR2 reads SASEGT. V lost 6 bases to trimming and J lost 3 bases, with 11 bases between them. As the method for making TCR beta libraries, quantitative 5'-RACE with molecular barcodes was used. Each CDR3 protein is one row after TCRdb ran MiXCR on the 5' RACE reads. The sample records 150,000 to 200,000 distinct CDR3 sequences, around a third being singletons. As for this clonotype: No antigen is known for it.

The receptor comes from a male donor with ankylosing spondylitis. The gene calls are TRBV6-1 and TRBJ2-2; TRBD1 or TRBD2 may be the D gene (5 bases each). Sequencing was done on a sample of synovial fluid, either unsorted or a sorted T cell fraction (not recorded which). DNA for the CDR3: TGTGCCAGCAGGAGGGACCCCGACACCGGGGAGCTGTTTTTT. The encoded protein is CASRRDPDTGELFF.